One and the same sample provided the 19 T cell receptor beta chains below, sequenced in a study of Graves' ophthalmopathy and Graves' hyperthyroidism. TCR beta CDR3 regions were amplified from RNA transcripts. Investigators did first-round RT-PCR with HTBI primers, then second-round multiplex PCR. In TCRdb, the multiplex PCR reads were re-called with MiXCR into one record per CDR3 protein. The sample consists of hundreds of thousands of distinct CDR3 sequences, approximately 21% of them appearing once. Sequenced input: peripheral blood. All receptors come from a woman aged 18-29 years with stable Graves' hyperthyroidism. Some clones in this sample may be carry-over from other donors' samples.

V is TRBV7-2 and J is TRBJ2-2; tentatively, D is TRBD2 (5 bases). The ends were cut back, 7 bases at V and 3 bases at J, with 9 bases in the middle. Germline V gene lookup returns CDR1 SGHTA and CDR2 FQGNSA. This CDR3 is 13 amino acids long. Written as DNA, the CDR3 is TGTGCCAGCACTGATAGCGACACCGGGGAGCTGTTTTTT. It encodes CASTDSDTGELFF.

This clonotype occurred a few times. Being one base from a much bigger clone, this may be a read error. This rearrangement joins TRBV12-3 or TRBV12-4 to TRBJ1-5; the D gene is possibly TRBD1 (6 bases). The CDR3 consists of 14 residues. Trimming took 1 base from V and 5 from J, leaving 9 bases between them. CDR3 amino acids: CASSLGGADQPQHF. The CDR3 DNA reads TGTGCCAGCAGTTTAGGGGGGGCGGATCAGCCCCAGCATTTT.

This clonotype came up many times. V and J are TRBV2 and TRBJ1-6; possibly TRBD1 for D (5 bases). CDR3 size: 16 residues. Trimming removed 1 base from V and 3 bases from J, with 10 bases in between. Germline assignment: CDR1 SNHLY and CDR2 FYNNEI. In DNA form, the CDR3 reads TGTGCCAGCAGTGAAGGAGTTCAGGGCTATAATTCACCCCTCCACTTT. This translates into CASSEGVQGYNSPLHF.

V gene TRBV7-9 combines with J gene TRBJ1-1, with a possible D match to TRBD1 (5 bases). Looked up from germline, CDR1 is SEHNR and CDR2 is FQNEAQ (reference sequence). This CDR3 region has 14 residues. The V end was cut by 5 bases, the J end by 3 bases, with 13 bases between. CDR3: CASSPGELYTEAFF. In nucleotides, the CDR3 is TGTGCCAGCAGCCCGGGGGAACTCTACACTGAAGCTTTCTTT.

Many counts were recorded for this clonotype. Since the CDR3 does not end with the conserved phenylalanine or tryptophan, this likely comes from a read error. V and J are TRBV11-2 and TRBJ1-1, with 7 bases identical to TRBD1. There are 16 residues in the CDR3. J lost 2 bases, V lost 0 bases, and 6 bases had no gene match. Germline assignment: CDR1 SGHAT and CDR2 FQNNGV. The CDR3 DNA reads as TGTGCCAGCAGCTTAGAGCCAGGGGGTTTTAACACTGAAGCTTTCTCT. The encoded protein is CASSLEPGGFNTEAFS.

This clonotype was seen repeatedly, ten times or more. This chain connects TRBV20-1 to TRBJ2-2, with D maybe TRBD2 (6 bases). The V and J ends lost 0 bases and 4 bases respectively, with 15 bases between them. Germline V gives CDR1 DFQATT, CDR2 SNEGSKA (reference sequence). The CDR3 has 16 amino acids. The CDR3 here is CSAREIRTGSTGELFF. CDR3 coding DNA: TGCAGTGCTAGAGAGATCAGGACCGGGAGCACCGGGGAGCTGTTTTTT.

CDR3 nucleotides: TGTGCCAGCAGTGCCCCCCGGCGATCCGGGGAGCTGTTTTTT. This encodes CASSAPRRSGELFF. The chain carries TRBV25-1 and TRBJ2-2, with no clear D. Germline V lookup: CDR1 MGHDK, CDR2 SYGVNS. With 4 bases removed from V and 6 bases from J, the gap between germline ends came to 12 bases. This CDR3 has 14 amino acids.

A note on this clonotype: A much larger clone is a single base away; this may be a read error. The chain carries TRBV12-3 or TRBV12-4 and TRBJ1-3; 7 bases align to TRBD1. This CDR3 is built from 14 residues. The DNA of the CDR3 is TGTGCCAGCAGTTCCGGGGACAGAGGAAAAACCATATATTTT. Translation: CASSSGDRGKTIYF.

The chain couples TRBV28 to TRBJ1-5; 9 bases map to TRBD1. The germline V gene has CDR1 MDHEN and CDR2 SYDVKM. This CDR3 contains 16 residues. V trimming: 4 bases; J trimming: 3 bases; junction bases outside the gene matches: 7. For the CDR3, the DNA is TGTGCCAGCAGTTCGCAGACAGGGGGTAACAATCAGCCCCAGCATTTT. Its protein is CASSSQTGGNNQPQHF.

The gene calls are TRBV18 and TRBJ2-5; TRBD1 aligns across 8 bases. Germline assignment: CDR1 KGHSH and CDR2 LQKENI. V was pared by 6 bases and J by 5 bases, with 8 bases of the junction left unmatched. The length of the CDR3 is 14 residues. CDR3 region: CASSPRGLVETQYF. The DNA of the CDR3 is TGTGCCAGCTCTCCCAGGGGGCTCGTCGAGACCCAGTACTTC.

There are many counts of this clonotype. The rearrangement joins TRBV6-2 or TRBV6-3 to TRBJ1-5; maybe TRBD1 (6 bases). With 6 bases removed from V and 6 bases from J, the gap between germline ends came to 12 bases. The CDR3 runs 13 residues. Per the germline V gene, CDR1 is MNHEY and CDR2 is SVGEGT. The CDR3 bases are TGTGCCAGCAGCAAGGGGGGGCTTCAGCCCCAGCATTTT. This encodes CASSKGGLQPQHF.

The chain is built from TRBV14 and TRBJ2-7, with D maybe TRBD1 (5 bases). The CDR3 is 14 residues long. Germline V gene lookup returns CDR1 SGHDN and CDR2 FVKESK. V dropped 3 bases and J dropped 2 bases, with 11 bases sitting between them. CDR3 residues: CASSHETATYEQYF. DNA of the CDR3: TGTGCCAGCAGCCACGAGACAGCAACCTACGAGCAGTACTTC.

This clonotype was seen repeatedly, ten times or more. The chain joins TRBV19 to TRBJ1-2, with 8 nucleotides matching TRBD1. The CDR3 extends over 13 amino acids. In germline, CDR1 is LNHDA, CDR2 SQIVND (reference sequence). The V and J ends lost 6 bases and 8 bases, in that order; junction bases with no gene match: 8. CDR3 protein: CASSEDRDKGYTF. The CDR3, as DNA: TGTGCCAGTAGCGAGGACAGGGATAAAGGCTACACCTTC.

The V gene is TRBV27, the J gene TRBJ1-1; 7 nucleotides align to TRBD1. V lost 4 bases and J lost 0; bases outside the gene matches: 8. Germline loops: CDR1 MNHEY, CDR2 SMNVEV (reference sequence). The CDR3 totals 16 residues. The CDR3 loop is CASSYGQASMNTEAFF. The CDR3 DNA sequence: TGTGCCAGCAGTTACGGACAGGCGTCAATGAACACTGAAGCTTTCTTT.

The chain carries TRBV12-5 and TRBJ1-1; no definite D call. V lost 0 bases and J 5 bases, leaving 4 bases between the germline ends. The CDR3 sequence is 12 residues long. CDR1 is LGHNT and CDR2 is FRNRAP in the germline V gene. The CDR3 sequence is CASGLVRTEAFF. For the CDR3, the DNA is TGTGCTAGTGGTTTGGTACGGACTGAAGCTTTCTTT.

V is TRBV6-1 and J is TRBJ2-2, with TRBD2 identical over 7 bases. Per germline, CDR1 MNHNS and CDR2 SASEGT. The length of the CDR3 is 13 residues. V lost 7 bases to trimming and J lost 4 bases; unmatched junction nucleotides: 3. The CDR3 protein is CASKASGTGELFF. For the CDR3, the DNA is TGTGCCAGCAAGGCTAGCGGCACCGGGGAGCTGTTTTTT.

To note about this clonotype: A much larger clonotype is one base distant, so this may be a read error. V gene TRBV7-2 combines with J gene TRBJ1-1, with 9 nucleotides matching TRBD1. Germline CDR1 and CDR2: SGHTA and FQGNSA. CDR3 size: 15 residues. CDR3 DNA: TGTGCCAGCAGAAGGGACAGGGTCATTAACACTGAAGCTTGCTTT. Translation: CASRRDRVINTEACF.

About this clonotype: The conserved phenylalanine or tryptophan normally closing the CDR3 is absent here, so this likely arose from a read error. The chain has TRBV15 and TRBJ1-1; D is undetermined. The CDR3 runs to 14 residues. CDR1 is LNHNV, CDR2 YYDKDF, per germline (reference sequence). The CDR3 DNA reads as TGTGCCACCAGCGGAGAGAGGTCTAGGCTCGAAGCTTTCGTT. This sequence encodes CATSGERSRLEAFV.

There are many counts of this clonotype. The V call is TRBV5-1, the J call TRBJ2-7; TRBD2 matches 12 bases. Trimming took 3 bases from V and 7 from J; bases not matched to a gene: 8. Per the germline V gene, CDR1 is SGHRS and CDR2 is YFSETQ. This CDR3 is 15 amino acids long. The CDR3 DNA reads as TGCGCCAGCAGCTATCTAGCGGGGGGGTATATTGAGCAGTACTTC. As protein: CASSYLAGGYIEQYF.